This T cell receptor beta chain was retrieved from a study of blood T cell repertoires in COVID-19. Across the whole study: Acute-phase and convalescent COVID-19 samples originated in the United States, Italy and Spain. T cells, B-cell-depleted T cells, or PBMCs supplied cDNA or gDNA.

Trimming took off 4 bases at V and 3 bases at J, with 12 bases between the two ends. The germline V gene has CDR1 SGHRS and CDR2 YFSETQ. The CDR3 consists of 14 residues. Source study methods: Cell counts per sample came from amplifying reference gene primers. The assay was immunoSEQ multiplex PCR, and TCRdb's table has in-frame clones only and misses some. V, J and clone size are taken as reported in that table, and D and trimming were inferred from the DNA itself. The data show 50,000 to 70,000 clones, 80% to 90% seen once. The receptor comes from a man aged 55 to 70 with acute or convalescent COVID-19. V and J are TRBV5-1 and TRBJ2-3, with D maybe TRBD1 (5 bases). The material sequenced was peripheral blood. CDR3 in amino acids: CASSLMGLTDTQYF. In DNA form, the CDR3 reads TGCGCCAGCAGCCTAATGGGGCTAACAGATACGCAGTATTTT.